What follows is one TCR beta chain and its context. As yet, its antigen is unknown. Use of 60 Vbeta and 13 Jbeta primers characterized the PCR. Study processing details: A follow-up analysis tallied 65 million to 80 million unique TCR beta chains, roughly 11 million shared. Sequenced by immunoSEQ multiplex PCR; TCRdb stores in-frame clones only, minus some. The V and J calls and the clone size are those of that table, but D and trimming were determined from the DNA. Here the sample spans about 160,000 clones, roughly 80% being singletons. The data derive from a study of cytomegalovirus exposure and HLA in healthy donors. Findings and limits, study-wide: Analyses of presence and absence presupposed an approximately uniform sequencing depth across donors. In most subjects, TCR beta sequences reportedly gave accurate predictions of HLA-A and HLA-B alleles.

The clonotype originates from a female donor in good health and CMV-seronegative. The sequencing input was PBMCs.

The CDR3 reads CASSTLGQGRSYEQYF. In nucleotides, the CDR3 is TGTGCCAGCAGCACCCTAGGACAGGGGAGATCCTACGAGCAGTACTTC. The chain employs TRBV2 and TRBJ2-7; 9 bases fit TRBD1. The CDR3 length is 16 residues. After removal of 6 bases from V and 1 base from J, the junction contained 10 bases not matched to a gene. Germline V gene data show CDR1 as SNHLY and CDR2 as FYNNEI.